This TCR beta chain came from a study of vaccination and CD4 T cells after COVID-19. Overall study context: All convalescent patients were nasal swab PCR positive for SARS-CoV-2; 9 or 10 had mild and one severe disease. Study-level points and caveats: There was no significant change from around 21 to 38 median reactive clonotypes.

A remark on this clonotype: What it binds is not known.

The treatment denotes: approximately nine-day PBMC culture with coronavirus spike peptide pools or control peptides (ViraFEST assay). The culture of 1.5 million to 2 million PBMCs per well included approximately 10 IU/ml IL-2 and around 10 ug/ml peptide pools. Following culture for around 9 days, CD4+ T cells were isolated by negative selection. The Oncomine TCR Beta short-read assay was applied to DNA of cultured CD4+ T cells. A single record per CDR3 protein comes from TCRdb applying MiXCR to the PCR reads. The sample lists around 9,700 distinct CDR3 sequences, about 26% seen once, with around 22% in the top ten. This clonotype was obtained from a human donor who had recovered from COVID-19. The starting material was CD4+ T cells from blood, cultured in vitro, obtained after SARS-CoV-2 vaccination.

CDR3 sequence (DNA): TGTGCCAGCAGTGATCGGACAGGGACCAAGCAGTACTTC. It encodes CASSDRTGTKQYF. This rearrangement joins TRBV6-4 to TRBJ2-7; 8 positions match TRBD1. Losses at the gene ends were 3 bases for V and 8 bases for J; bases not matched to a gene: 6. CDR1 is MRHNA, CDR2 SNTAGT, per germline. The CDR3 consists of 13 residues.